The 24 T cell receptor beta chains in this list originate from one sample, sequenced in a study of OX40 agonist ivuxolimab in advanced cancers. Generated by immunoSEQ multiplex PCR, the TCRdb table keeps only in-frame clones and is missing some. Of 45,000 to 60,000 clones listed, 82% are singletons. Sequencing was performed on CD4+ or CD8+ T cells sorted from blood, taken in a trial of the OX40 agonist ivuxolimab. Source of these receptors: an adult with an advanced solid tumor such as melanoma, head and neck, liver or kidney cancer.

The J gene is TRBJ1-2, the V gene TRBV7-2, with 8 bases matching TRBD1. CDR3 length: 15 amino acids. Trimming cost V 0 bases and J 8 bases; bases outside gene matches: 8. CDR1 is SGHTA, CDR2 FQGNSA, per germline. DNA of the CDR3: TGTGCCAGCAGCTTAGCGCGGGCAGGGGGCAGCGGCTACACCTTC. This encodes CASSLARAGGSGYTF. Full variable domain (rest looked up from reference TRBV7-2 and TRBJ1-2): GAGVSQSPSNKVTEKGKDVELRCDPISGHTALYWYRQSLGQGLEFLIYFQGNSAPDKSGLPSDRFSAERTGGSVSTLTIQRTQQEDSAVYLCASSLARAGGSGYTFGSGTRLTVV.

The V call is TRBV4-3, the J call TRBJ2-3, with D perhaps assigned TRBD1 or TRBD2 (5 bases each). Germline values: CDR1 LGHNA, CDR2 YSLEER. This CDR3 contains 14 residues. Trimming stripped 2 bases from V and 4 bases from J, with 10 bases between. The CDR3 sequence is CASSQMGRPDTQYF. DNA of the CDR3: TGCGCCAGCAGCCAAATGGGACGGCCAGATACGCAGTATTTT.

This chain connects TRBV19 to TRBJ2-3; D is possibly TRBD1 (6 bases). This CDR3 spans 18 amino acids. Looked up from germline, CDR1 is LNHDA and CDR2 is SQIVND (reference sequence). V was clipped by 7 bases and J by 0 bases, with 23 bases between them. CDR3 DNA: TGTGCCAGTACCGGAGGTCCCACAGGGACACCTAGCACAGATACGCAGTATTTT. Protein sequence: CASTGGPTGTPSTDTQYF. Using reference TRBV19 and TRBJ2-3 for the parts outside the CDR3, the full variable domain is DGGITQSPKYLFRKEGQNVTLSCEQNLNHDAMYWYRQDPGQGLRLIYYSQIVNDFQKGDIAEGYSVSREKKESFPLTVTSAQKNPTAFYLCASTGGPTGTPSTDTQYFGPGTRLTVL.

V is TRBV11-3 and J is TRBJ2-7; TRBD1 agrees at 8 bases. This CDR3 region has 12 residues. Germline V gene sequence: CDR1 SGHNT, CDR2 YENEEA. Trimming took 0 bases from V and 13 from J; bases not matched to a gene: 5. The CDR3: CASSLDRTGQYF. In DNA form, the CDR3 reads TGTGCCAGCAGCTTAGACCGGACAGGGCAATACTTC.

The chain has TRBV5-8 and TRBJ1-4; 7 bases agree with TRBD1. Germline loops: CDR1 SGHTS, CDR2 YDEGEE. This CDR3 contains 15 residues. The V and J ends lost 4 bases and 3 bases, in that order; junction bases with no gene match: 6. The DNA for the CDR3 is TGTGCCAGCAGCCACCACAGGGGTCCTAATGAAAAACTGTTTTTT. Protein product: CASSHHRGPNEKLFF.

This sequence joins TRBV6-1 and TRBJ1-5, with D perhaps TRBD1 (5 bases). The germline V gene has CDR1 MNHNS and CDR2 SASEGT. The ends were cut back, 3 bases at V and 1 base at J, with 13 bases in the middle. The CDR3 is 16 amino acids. This chain's CDR3 is CASSEGGWGSNQPQHF. CDR3 bases: TGTGCCAGCAGTGAGGGGGGGTGGGGAAGCAATCAGCCCCAGCATTTT.

In its sample, this clone was seen once. The chain couples TRBV10-3 to TRBJ1-4, with D possibly being TRBD1 (6 bases). Looked up from germline, CDR1 is ENHRY and CDR2 is SYGVKD. The germline V and J ends were trimmed by 11 bases and 2 bases, with 15 bases remaining between them. This CDR3 contains 14 residues. The CDR3 protein is CASKGGGTNEKLFF. The CDR3 region has the DNA TGTGCCTCCAAGGGGGGGGGCACTAATGAAAAACTGTTTTTT.

This clone was seen only a few times. The J gene is TRBJ2-7, the V gene TRBV6-1, with 8 bases identical to TRBD2. This CDR3 comprises 12 residues. V was clipped by 7 bases and J by 4 bases; unmatched bases: 3. From germline, CDR1 is MNHNS and CDR2 SASEGT. The CDR3 DNA reads TGTGCCAGCAACGGGAGGGGATACGAGCAGTACTTC. Translated: CASNGRGYEQYF.

The sample holds one count of this clone. The chain couples TRBV19 to TRBJ1-5; perhaps TRBD1 as D (5 bases). CDR3 size: 15 residues. CDR1 and CDR2 (germline): LNHDA, SQIVND (reference sequence). V was pared by 6 bases and J by 4 bases, with 16 bases between. In DNA form, the CDR3 reads TGTGCCAGTAGAATGGGGGGGGGTCAGAATCAGCCCCAGCATTTT. It codes for CASRMGGGQNQPQHF.

This clone was counted only a few times. J is TRBJ1-2 and V is TRBV4-3, with D tentatively TRBD1 (6 bases). The CDR3 runs 15 residues. Trimming stripped 0 bases from V and 4 bases from J, with 12 bases between. Germline loops: CDR1 LGHNA, CDR2 YSLEER. The CDR3 sequence is CASSQDRRGGYGYTF. Here the CDR3 DNA reads TGCGCCAGCAGCCAAGATCGAAGGGGGGGCTATGGCTACACCTTC.

This chain joins TRBV18 and TRBJ2-6; D is ambiguous. V lost 2 bases and J lost 0, with 11 bases in between. The length of the CDR3 is 17 residues. Germline assignment: CDR1 KGHSH and CDR2 LQKENI. CDR3: CASSPVQTSSGANVLTF. CDR3 nucleotides: TGTGCCAGCTCACCAGTACAGACCAGCTCTGGGGCCAACGTCCTGACTTTC. The full variable domain, rest sourced from reference TRBV18 and TRBJ2-6, is NAGVMQNPRHLVRRRGQEARLRCSPMKGHSHVYWYRQLPEEGLKFMVYLQKENIIDESGMPKERFSAEFPKEGPSILRIQQVVRGDSAAYFCASSPVQTSSGANVLTFGAGSRLTVL.

This clone was observed a single time. The rearrangement links TRBV5-1 to TRBJ2-3; 12 bases line up with TRBD2. This CDR3 contains 15 residues. J lost 3 bases, V lost 6 bases, and 5 bases had no gene match. Germline CDR1 SGHRS, CDR2 YFSETQ. In nucleotides, the CDR3 is TGCGCCAGCAAATCGGGGACTAGCGGGACAGATACGCAGTATTTT. This gives the protein CASKSGTSGTDTQYF. Using reference TRBV5-1 and TRBJ2-3 for the parts outside the CDR3, the full variable domain is KAGVTQTPRYLIKTRGQQVTLSCSPISGHRSVSWYQQTPGQGLQFLFEYFSETQRNKGNFPGRFSGRQFSNSRSEMNVSTLELGDSALYLCASKSGTSGTDTQYFGPGTRLTVL.

CDR3 region: CASSPNSKETQYF. CDR3 DNA sequence: TGTGCCAGCTCACCAAATTCCAAAGAGACCCAGTACTTC. The chain links TRBV18 to TRBJ2-5, with D unclear. V dropped 2 bases and J dropped 3 bases, with 7 bases sitting between them. This CDR3 is 13 amino acids long. Per germline, CDR1 KGHSH and CDR2 LQKENI.

This chain connects TRBV5-6 to TRBJ2-6; weak D call: TRBD1 (5 bases). V was trimmed by 3 bases and J by 1 base, leaving 8 bases between them. This CDR3 contains 15 residues. Germline CDR1 and CDR2: SGHDT and YYEEEE. CDR3 DNA: TGTGCCAGCAGCTATTCAGGGTCTGGGGCCAACGTCCTGACTTTC. It specifies CASSYSGSGANVLTF.

CDR3 DNA sequence: TGCAGCGTTGGGGTTTCCTACGAGCAGTACTTC. This sequence encodes CSVGVSYEQYF. The chain has TRBV29-1 and TRBJ2-7; no clear D gene. CDR3 length: 11 residues. The ends were cut back, 4 bases at V and 1 base at J, with 5 bases in the middle. Germline CDR1 SQVTM, CDR2 ANQGSEA.

This chain joins TRBV7-2 and TRBJ1-3; no definite D call. V lost 2 bases and J 7 bases, leaving 18 bases between the germline ends. The CDR3 is made up of 16 amino acids. Germline V CDR1 and CDR2: SGHTA, FQGNSA. The CDR3 is CASSLSAQPEINTIYF. The CDR3 region has the DNA TGTGCCAGCAGCTTATCCGCCCAGCCCGAAATTAACACCATATATTTT. The full variable domain, rest sourced from reference TRBV7-2 and TRBJ1-3, is GAGVSQSPSNKVTEKGKDVELRCDPISGHTALYWYRQSLGQGLEFLIYFQGNSAPDKSGLPSDRFSAERTGGSVSTLTIQRTQQEDSAVYLCASSLSAQPEINTIYFGEGSWLTVV.

The V call is TRBV6-5, the J call TRBJ2-7, with D possibly being TRBD1 (6 bases). V gave up 4 bases and J gave up 9 bases, with 16 bases separating them. The length of the CDR3 is 13 residues. Germline V CDR1 and CDR2: MNHEY, SVGAGI. CDR3 nucleotides: TGTGCCAGCAGTTTGGGACACGGCGTTGGGCAGTACTTC. Translated: CASSLGHGVGQYF.

The rearrangement links TRBV5-1 to TRBJ2-5; D is undetermined. Per the germline V gene, CDR1 is SGHRS and CDR2 is YFSETQ. V was cut by 3 bases and J by 5 bases, with 17 bases left in between. The CDR3 runs to 15 residues. The CDR3 protein is CASSSLSGARETQYF. In DNA form, the CDR3 reads TGCGCCAGCAGCTCCTTGTCGGGCGCCAGGGAGACCCAGTACTTC.

The chain combines TRBV6-4 with TRBJ2-3; the match to TRBD2 covers 11 bases. The CDR3 has 15 amino acids. In germline, CDR1 is MRHNA, CDR2 SNTAGT. V lost 6 bases to trimming and J lost 3 bases; unmatched junction nucleotides: 5. The DNA of the CDR3 is TGTGCCAGCAGGCAACTAGCGGGAGAAACAGATACGCAGTATTTT. It specifies CASRQLAGETDTQYF.

J is TRBJ2-2 and V is TRBV2; 8 nucleotides match TRBD2. This CDR3 contains 15 residues. The V segment lost 4 bases and the J segment 5 bases; nucleotides outside the gene matches: 6. Germline-derived CDR1 and CDR2 are SNHLY and FYNNEI. As DNA, the CDR3 is TGTGCCAGCAGTGTGAAGCGGGAGAGGACCGGGGAGCTGTTTTTT. Its protein product is CASSVKRERTGELFF.

The V gene is TRBV7-2, the J gene TRBJ1-2; 10 bases match TRBD1. The germline CDR1 and CDR2 sequences are SGHTA and FQGNSA. The CDR3 is 16 residues long. The V gene end was trimmed by 8 bases and the J gene end by 5 bases; junction bases not matched to a gene: 14. The CDR3 sequence: CASPRTGGEGIYGYTF. In DNA form, the CDR3 reads TGTGCCAGCCCTCGGACAGGGGGAGAGGGTATATATGGCTACACCTTC.

The rearrangement uses TRBV11-1 and TRBJ1-1, with TRBD1 matching over 8 bases. The V gene's germline CDR1 is SGHAT and CDR2 FQDESV (reference sequence). Losses at the gene ends were 1 base for V and 2 bases for J; bases not matched to a gene: 6. CDR3 length: 16 residues. CDR3 residues: CASSLDFGTGNTEAFF. The CDR3 DNA reads as TGTGCCAGCAGCTTAGATTTTGGGACAGGCAACACTGAAGCTTTCTTT.

The chain combines TRBV5-1 with TRBJ2-2, with 7 bases aligning to TRBD1. Per germline, CDR1 SGHRS and CDR2 YFSETQ. Trimming removed 2 bases from V and 4 bases from J; junction bases left unmatched: 8. The CDR3 has 16 residues. CDR3 sequence reads: CASSLTGVPITGELFF. The CDR3 nucleotides read TGCGCCAGCAGCTTAACAGGGGTCCCAATCACCGGGGAGCTGTTTTTT.

The V call is TRBV7-2, the J call TRBJ2-1; D is undetermined. This CDR3 comprises 13 residues. Trimming took 1 base from V and 4 from J, leaving 5 bases between them. Germline V CDR1 and CDR2: SGHTA, FQGNSA. The CDR3 loop reads CASSLGLYNEQFF. The CDR3 DNA reads TGTGCCAGCAGCTTAGGCCTTTACAATGAGCAGTTCTTC.